This T cell receptor beta chain originates from a study of shared clonotypes between healthy human individuals. Notes on the study in general: Around 5% of naive CD4 clonotypes were common to a handful of donors. Few donors limited the genetic and exposure-history diversity represented.

The CDR3 loop spans 12 amino acids. The ends were cut back, 6 bases at V and 2 bases at J, with 8 bases in the middle. Germline CDR1 and CDR2: MDHEN and SYDVKM. Naive CD8 isolation took CD45RO-negative cells positively selected for CCR7 and excluded terminally differentiated effector memory CD45RA+ cells. Using immunoSEQ multiplex PCR, the repertoire was profiled, and TCRdb retains in-frame clones only, with some absent. The sample includes under 1 million clones, 80% to 95% of them seen just once. Comments on this clone: Its target is unknown.

This rearrangement joins TRBV28 to TRBJ2-7; D possibly corresponds to TRBD2 (6 bases). The specimen sequenced was naive CD8+ T cells sorted from blood. The receptor was isolated from a young man in good health. CDR3 residues: CASSRTTYEQYF. CDR3 DNA sequence: TGTGCCAGCAGCAGGACTACCTACGAGCAGTACTTC.